These 8 T cell receptor beta chains were all obtained from the same sample, sequenced in a study of regulatory T cells in long-lasting Graves disease. HTBI primers from iRepertoire and Arm-PCR of CDR3 regions yielded the TCR beta libraries. TCRdb processed the multiplex PCR reads anew with MiXCR; each CDR3 protein has one entry. The sample shows approximately 390,000 distinct CDR3 sequences, 15% to 20% of them seen only once. Time point in this sample: newly diagnosed GD, antithyroid drugs for less than 3 months. PBMC-derived RNA was used for the TCR library. The same sample was also used in a study of T cells in Graves' hyperthyroidism and ophthalmopathy.

Sequenced here: peripheral blood mononuclear cells (PBMCs), sampled at new diagnosis, from a patient treated with antithyroid drugs. Receptors originate from a young woman with Graves disease.

This sequence joins TRBV20-1 and TRBJ2-2; D gene unclear. Per germline, CDR1 DFQATT and CDR2 SNEGSKA (reference sequence). V lost 2 bases to trimming and J lost 2 bases, with 9 bases between them. The length of the CDR3 is 14 residues. The chain's CDR3 is CSARSRANTGELFF. Written as DNA, the CDR3 is TGCAGTGCTAGATCCCGGGCCAACACCGGGGAGCTGTTTTTT.

This clonotype has a count of ten or more. V usage is TRBV13 and J usage is TRBJ2-7, with D tentatively TRBD1 (6 bases). Germline values: CDR1 PRHDT, CDR2 FYEKMQ (reference sequence). V lost 5 bases and J 2 bases, leaving 13 bases between the germline ends. This CDR3 spans 14 amino acids. The CDR3 DNA is TGTGCCAGCAGCACCCGGACAGCCCCCTACGAGCAGTACTTC. As protein: CASSTRTAPYEQYF.

The V call is TRBV20-1, the J call TRBJ2-6; 8 bases match TRBD1. This CDR3 spans 17 amino acids. Unmatched junction bases numbered 10, after V lost 6 bases and J lost 0 bases. Germline assignment: CDR1 DFQATT and CDR2 SNEGSKA (reference sequence). The CDR3 DNA reads TGCAGTGCCGGTTCAGGGGACAGGTTCTCTGGGGCCAACGTCCTGACTTTC. Amino acid sequence: CSAGSGDRFSGANVLTF.

This clonotype was seen a few times. A much larger clone lies a single base off, so this may be a read error. This chain joins TRBV7-3 and TRBJ2-1, with TRBD2 matching over 11 bases. The V gene's germline CDR1 is SGHTA and CDR2 FQGTGA. CDR3 size: 15 residues. The CDR3 protein is CASSVAGGPSNERFF. In DNA form, the CDR3 reads TGTGCCAGCAGCGTAGCGGGAGGGCCGAGCAATGAGCGGTTCTTC.

This clonotype occurred many times. The chain is built from TRBV5-1 and TRBJ2-3, with D possibly matching TRBD1 (6 bases). Germline CDR1 is SGHRS and CDR2 is YFSETQ. This CDR3 contains 13 residues. V shed 4 bases and J shed 4 bases, with 10 bases lying between them. The CDR3 DNA is TGCGCCAGCAGCCCCTACAGGGCAGATACGCAGTATTTT. Residues: CASSPYRADTQYF.

There are many counts of this clonotype. The chain is built from TRBV7-9 and TRBJ2-7, with D possibly being TRBD1 (6 bases). Germline V CDR1 and CDR2: SEHNR, FQNEAQ (reference sequence). With 1 base removed from V and 4 bases from J, the gap between germline ends came to 11 bases. This CDR3 is built from 14 residues. The CDR3 reads CASSLEDSKYEQYF. The CDR3 DNA follows: TGTGCCAGCAGCTTAGAGGACAGCAAATACGAGCAGTACTTC.

This clonotype was picked up many times. DNA for the CDR3: TGTGCCAGCAGCCGACTAGCGGGAGACCCAGATACGCAGTATTTT. Translating it yields CASSRLAGDPDTQYF. This chain joins TRBV13 and TRBJ2-3, with 12 bases lining up with TRBD2. V shed 5 bases and J 4 bases; nucleotides not matched to a gene: 4. In germline, CDR1 is PRHDT, CDR2 FYEKMQ (reference sequence). The CDR3 sequence is 15 residues long.

CDR3 sequence reads: CSGTHGGGGYTF. The CDR3 bases are TGCAGTGGTACACATGGCGGCGGGGGCTACACCTTC. The gene calls are TRBV20-1 and TRBJ1-2; D is uncertain. Germline V gives CDR1 DFQATT, CDR2 SNEGSKA (reference sequence). This CDR3 is 12 amino acids long. Deletions cut 7 bases from V and 8 bases from J, with 17 bases between.